Sequencing of this TCR beta chain was carried out in a study of human T cells and chemical hapten exposure (dated by TCRdb to the early 2020s). Concerning the study at large: For sensitization, 2% DPC in acetone was applied to a 2 cm by 2 cm area of upper inner arm skin. This study followed changes in the peripheral blood TCR repertoire in vivo during primary and secondary sensitization of alopecia patients to the hapten diphenylcyclopropenone (DPC). Throughout the roughly 25-week study period, patients were also given weekly therapeutic DPC doses on the scalp. Blood for TCR sequencing was provided by twenty-nine alopecia patients at one to four time points (pre-sensitization, 2, 6 and 24 weeks). The libraries were sequenced as a pool, and the TCR yield per sample differed mostly because of small variations in library volumes within the pool. Most of the patients in the cohort were female, and the cohort covered alopecia areata with under or over 50% scalp involvement, alopecia totalis and alopecia universalis. Patch testing was performed on the upper back with Finn chambers containing 0.01% DPC, and the patch tests were scored after 6 days according to International Contact Dermatitis Research Group standards. Patient blood was sampled pre-sensitization (week 0) and at 2, 6 and about 24 weeks after DPC sensitization.

In this sample, this clonotype turned up many times. Its antigen specificity is not known. Within one base of it there is no much larger clone, and no base qualities were kept. The time point label here, explained by the study, means: pre-sensitization, week 0. What the treatment or condition label conveys for this sample: therapeutic diphenylcyclopropenone sensitization with weekly scalp DPC. At each patch-test visit, blood was drawn before the patch test was applied. Patients were eligible if aged 18 to 70, diagnosed with alopecia and judged suitable for DPC therapy, and pregnant patients were excluded. Total RNA was extracted from unfractionated whole blood collected in Tempus Blood RNA tubes. V is clipped by 6 bases and J by 0 bases, and the sequence between their germline boundaries is 11 bases long. Spanning cysteine to phenylalanine, the CDR3 consists of 15 amino acids. The DNA shown is the 45-base CDR3, in frame from base 1. CDR1 LNHDA and CDR2 SQIVND were looked up in the germline V gene (reference sequence).

Broader findings and caveats from the paper: Significantly more large CDR3 similarity clusters were formed by expanded TCRs than by pre-sensitization or healthy control sets, consistent with antigen-driven responses. DPC sensitization did not change how many TCRs were above 1 in 1000 frequency, and no evidence was found of alterations in global repertoire structure. Because all patients had alopecia, a presumed autoimmune disease, the immune response of the patients might differ from that of healthy individuals. Repeated subsampling changed both the strength of the expansion versus patch-test correlation and the threshold at which the correlation became significant. Patch test score was positively correlated with the number of PT1 expanded TCRs, with significance at thresholds 8, 16 and 32 but not at 4.

The library was built by means of RACE. These reads were obtained on a NextSeq 500. Library preparation attached unique molecular identifiers to individual cDNA molecules for quantitative, reproducible TCR counting. For every blood RNA sample, sequencing covered both the TCR alpha and TCR beta chains. The authors' analysis ran thus. Samples had a median of roughly 87,000 TCRs, with a range from roughly 20,000 to 690,600. V, J and CDR3 annotation of the TCR reads was carried out using the Decombinator software suite. To make PS versus PT1 abundance plots, every sample was subsampled to the same number of TCRs (28,000). TCRs were defined as expanded if absent before sensitization and observed at least eight times at the 2-week time point. TCRdb itself trimmed the public reads at Q25 with fastp, ran MiXCR and retained productive beta chains. Every distinct CDR3 protein forms one entry, paired with its most common genes and DNA. It is TCRdb's table, rather than the study itself, that gives the V and J calls and clone size. The sample table holds 95,000 to 100,000 distinct CDR3 sequences, of which approximately 11% were seen once. The ten top clones hold about 3% of the sample.

The sequences come from whole blood, collected in connection with sensitization to the hapten diphenylcyclopropenone (DPC). This chain is built from TRBV19 and TRBJ1-4; there is no confident call for the D gene. The receptor's source is a woman aged 55-70 years with alopecia areata. Some clones in this sample may be carry-over from other donors' samples. The DNA is as follows: TGTGCCAGTAGGCGAGGCTACACAACTAATGAAAAACTGTTTTTT. This gives the protein CASRRGYTTNEKLFF.